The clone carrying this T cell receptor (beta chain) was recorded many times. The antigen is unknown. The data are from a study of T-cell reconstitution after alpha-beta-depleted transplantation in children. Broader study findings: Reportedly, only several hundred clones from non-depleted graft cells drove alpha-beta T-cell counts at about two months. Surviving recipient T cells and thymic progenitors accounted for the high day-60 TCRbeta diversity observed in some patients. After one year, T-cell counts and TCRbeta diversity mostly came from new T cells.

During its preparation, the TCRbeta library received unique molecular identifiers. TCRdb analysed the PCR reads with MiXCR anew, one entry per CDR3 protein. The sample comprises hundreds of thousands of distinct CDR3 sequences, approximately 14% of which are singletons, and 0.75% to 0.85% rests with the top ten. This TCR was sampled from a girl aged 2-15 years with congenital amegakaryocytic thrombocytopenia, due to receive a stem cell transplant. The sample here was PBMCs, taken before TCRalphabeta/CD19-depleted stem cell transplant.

The DNA for the CDR3 is TGCGCCAGCAGCGACCGGACTAGCGACATCACAGATACGCAGTATTTT. Translating it yields CASSDRTSDITDTQYF. The chain uses TRBV5-1 and TRBJ2-3; 9 positions agree with TRBD2. Germline trimming cut 4 bases from V and 2 bases from J; bases unmatched to any gene: 8. The CDR3 covers 16 residues. Germline V CDR1 and CDR2: SGHRS, YFSETQ.